This TCR beta chain was documented in a study of T cell responses to AZD1222 COVID-19 vaccine. Sequencing used immunoSEQ multiplex PCR; TCRdb keeps in-frame clones, though not all of them. This table holds fewer than 150,000 clones, roughly 90% found once. Sequenced material: peripheral blood, taken 28 days after the second AZD1222 dose. The sequence was collected from an adult who received the AZD1222 COVID-19 vaccine.

The CDR3 reads CASSLWDQNTGELFF. DNA of the CDR3: TGTGCCAGCAGTTTGTGGGACCAGAACACCGGGGAGCTGTTTTTT. The chain combines TRBV27 with TRBJ2-2; either TRBD1 or TRBD2 may supply D (5 bases each). The germline gives CDR1 MNHEY, CDR2 SMNVEV (reference sequence). V gave up 3 bases and J gave up 1 base, with 9 bases separating them. This CDR3 region has 15 residues.